Each of the 13 T cell receptor beta chains below was sequenced from the same sample in a study of shared clonotypes between healthy human individuals. Method: immunoSEQ multiplex PCR; TCRdb's copy keeps in-frame clones and lacks some. The table includes approximately 470,000 clones, 65% to 85% detected once. The material sequenced was PBMCs. These receptors came from a woman aged 35 to 49 in good health. Some clones in this sample may be carry-over from other donors' samples.

This rearrangement joins TRBV5-1 to TRBJ1-3, with D possibly being TRBD1 (5 bases). V was shortened by 0 bases and J by 4 bases, with 11 bases between the two germline ends. The V gene's germline CDR1 is SGHRS and CDR2 YFSETQ. CDR3 size: 15 residues. The CDR3 bases are TGCGCCAGCAGCTTGGACGGGGCCCGAGGAAACACCATATATTTT. It specifies CASSLDGARGNTIYF.

The gene calls are TRBV28 and TRBJ1-1, with a weak D call TRBD1 (5 bases). The CDR3 contains 17 residues. The germline CDR1 and CDR2 sequences are MDHEN and SYDVKM. Trimming removed 6 bases from V and 0 bases from J, with 20 bases in between. The CDR3 here is CASSPRGIGAMNTEAFF. CDR3 nucleotide sequence: TGTGCCAGCAGCCCTCGCGGGATCGGGGCCATGAACACTGAAGCTTTCTTT. The whole variable domain, filled in from reference TRBV28 and TRBJ1-1, reads DVKVTQSSRYLVKRTGEKVFLECVQDMDHENMFWYRQDPGLGLRLIYFSYDVKMKEKGDIPEGYSVSREKKERFSLILESASTNQTSMYLCASSPRGIGAMNTEAFFGQGTRLTVV.

This clone was seen a few times. The chain recombines TRBV7-3 with TRBJ2-3; a possible D gene is TRBD2 (6 bases). The CDR3 extends over 13 amino acids. Germline CDR1 SGHTA, CDR2 FQGTGA. V lost 6 bases and J lost 4, with 11 bases in between. CDR3: CASSRELADTQYF. The CDR3 coding sequence is TGTGCCAGCAGTCGGGAGTTGGCAGATACGCAGTATTTT.

J is TRBJ2-1 and V is TRBV5-1; 10 nucleotides agree with TRBD1. CDR3 length: 15 amino acids. Germline V gene sequence: CDR1 SGHRS, CDR2 YFSETQ. Germline trimming cut 0 bases from V and 5 bases from J; bases unmatched to any gene: 2. CDR3 DNA: TGCGCCAGCAGCTTGGAAGGGACAGGGGACAATGAGCAGTTCTTC. It is translated as CASSLEGTGDNEQFF.

This clone appeared many times. The V gene is TRBV19, the J gene TRBJ1-2; D is undetermined. Germline CDR1 LNHDA, CDR2 SQIVND (reference sequence). The CDR3 length is 12 residues. V was clipped by 5 bases and J by 9 bases, with 13 bases between them. CDR3 sequence: CASSLVLGSYTF. The CDR3 DNA reads TGTGCCAGTAGTTTGGTTTTGGGAAGCTACACCTTC.

The rearrangement uses TRBV11-2 and TRBJ2-4; tentative D call: TRBD2 (6 bases). V lost 3 bases to trimming and J lost 6 bases, with 6 bases between them. This CDR3 has 12 amino acids. Per germline, CDR1 SGHAT and CDR2 FQNNGV. The CDR3 spells CASSLGGNIQYF. CDR3 bases: TGTGCCAGCAGCTTGGGGGGAAACATTCAGTACTTC.

Only one count was recorded for this clone. The chain employs TRBV7-1 and TRBJ1-3, with D hard to call. TRBV7-1 is an ORF for which the function is uncertain. The CDR3 covers 13 residues. V dropped 5 bases and J dropped 2 bases, with 7 bases sitting between them. In DNA, the CDR3 is TGTGCCAGCAGCGCGGCGGCTGGAAACACCATATATTTT. It encodes CASSAAAGNTIYF.

The genes are TRBV18 and TRBJ1-4; no clear D. Germline V CDR1 and CDR2: KGHSH, LQKENI. The CDR3 loop spans 15 amino acids. Trimming cost V 0 bases and J 2 bases, with 7 bases left between them. The CDR3 bases are TGTGCCAGCTCACCACCGACGGGTACTAATGAAAAACTGTTTTTT. The encoded protein is CASSPPTGTNEKLFF.

This chain connects TRBV7-2 to TRBJ1-4; D ambiguous. CDR1 and CDR2 from the germline V gene are SGHTA and FQGNSA. This CDR3 is 15 amino acids long. V was shortened by 1 base and J by 0 bases, with 6 bases between the two germline ends. CDR3 sequence (DNA): TGTGCCAGCAGCTTAGATAGGACAACTAATGAAAAACTGTTTTTT. Amino acid sequence: CASSLDRTTNEKLFF.

A few counts support this clone. The chain has TRBV11-3 and TRBJ2-1; 7 bases match TRBD2. V was pared by 1 base and J by 0 bases, with 3 bases of the junction left unmatched. Germline lookup yields CDR1 SGHNT and CDR2 YENEEA. CDR3 length: 16 amino acids. DNA of the CDR3: TGTGCCAGCAGCTTAGCTAGCGGTAGCTCCTACAATGAGCAGTTCTTC. It encodes CASSLASGSSYNEQFF.

The rearrangement links TRBV5-1 to TRBJ1-5; weak D call: TRBD1 (5 bases). The CDR3 consists of 14 residues. V lost 2 bases, J lost 7 bases, and 13 bases lay in between. The germline CDR1 and CDR2 sequences are SGHRS and YFSETQ. For the CDR3, the DNA is TGCGCCAGCAGCTTAGGCCAGGGAGGGCAGCCCCAGCATTTT. Its translation: CASSLGQGGQPQHF.

The V and J genes are TRBV28 and TRBJ2-7, with D maybe TRBD2 (6 bases). The CDR3 runs to 14 residues. Germline lookup yields CDR1 MDHEN and CDR2 SYDVKM. The V gene lost 8 bases and the J gene lost 7 bases, with 21 bases spanning the gap. DNA of the CDR3: TGTGCCAGCGGACTTCAGGGACTCCGGGGGGAGCAGTACTTC. Translated, it gives CASGLQGLRGEQYF.

This clone was detected a few times. This rearrangement joins TRBV4-2 to TRBJ1-4; the D is unclear. The CDR3 extends over 12 amino acids. Per germline, CDR1 LGHNA and CDR2 YNFKEQ. Trimming cost V 0 bases and J 14 bases, with 10 bases left between them. CDR3 nucleotide sequence: TGTGCCAGCAGCCAAGAAGAGGGCGGGCTGTTTTTT. This gives the protein CASSQEEGGLFF.